One and the same sample provided the 3 T cell receptor beta chains below, sequenced in a study of shared clonotypes between healthy human individuals. The assay was immunoSEQ multiplex PCR, and TCRdb's table has in-frame clones only and misses some. In the table there are under 850,000 clones, 80% to 95% of which are singletons. Naive CD8 cells, CD45RO-negative and positively selected for CCR7, excluded terminally differentiated effector memory CD45RA+ cells. The specimen sequenced was naive CD8+ T cells sorted from blood. Every receptor here comes from a man aged 25 to 40 in good health.

This chain joins TRBV13 and TRBJ2-1; D is ambiguous. Germline V gene data show CDR1 as PRHDT and CDR2 as FYEKMQ (reference sequence). V dropped 5 bases and J dropped 4 bases, with 12 bases sitting between them. The CDR3 spans 14 residues. Written as DNA, the CDR3 is TGTGCCAGCAGCAAACAGACCGATTACAATGAGCAGTTCTTC. Translated, it gives CASSKQTDYNEQFF.

The rearrangement links TRBV7-9 to TRBJ2-1; TRBD2 matches at 9 bases. Looked up from germline, CDR1 is SEHNR and CDR2 is FQNEAQ (reference sequence). With V trimmed by 5 bases and J by 6 bases, 11 bases remained unmatched. The CDR3 extends over 16 amino acids. The CDR3 sequence is CASSKTHSGSPNEQFF. Written as DNA, the CDR3 is TGTGCCAGCAGCAAAACGCATAGCGGGAGCCCCAATGAGCAGTTCTTC.

This chain links TRBV2 with TRBJ2-3; no clear D. The germline CDR1 and CDR2 sequences are SNHLY and FYNNEI. The germline V and J ends were trimmed by 8 bases and 4 bases, with 10 bases remaining between them. The length of the CDR3 is 12 residues. CDR3 sequence reads: CASLSDPDTQYF. CDR3 sequence (DNA): TGTGCCAGCTTGAGCGACCCAGATACGCAGTATTTT.